The 28 T cell receptor beta chains below come from one sample, sequenced in a study of human T cells and chemical hapten exposure. Total RNA extraction was carried out from unfractionated whole blood. Unique molecular identifiers were attached to individual cDNA molecules during library preparation. TCRdb analysed the reads with MiXCR anew, one entry per CDR3 protein. The sample gives roughly 120,000 distinct CDR3 sequences, over 6.5% of which show up once; roughly 1.5% is in the top ten. Sequences were obtained from whole blood. The origin of the receptors is a human donor in good health. Some clones in this sample may be carry-over from other donors' samples.

CDR3 DNA sequence: TGTGCCAGCAGTCAAGGGACAGCCAGAAAAGGAGGCGAGCAGTACTTC. Protein: CASSQGTARKGGEQYF. This chain connects TRBV7-9 to TRBJ2-7; 7 bases match TRBD1. CDR3 length equals 16 residues. Germline trimming cut 6 bases from V and 6 bases from J; bases unmatched to any gene: 17. The germline V gene encodes CDR1 SEHNR and CDR2 FQNEAQ (reference sequence).

The V call is TRBV5-1, the J call TRBJ2-7; 8 nucleotides align to TRBD1. The length of the CDR3 is 15 residues. The junction had 10 bases not matched to a gene; V was cut back by 4 bases and J by 4 bases. Germline-derived CDR1 and CDR2 are SGHRS and YFSETQ. In DNA, the CDR3 is TGCGCCAGCAGCACGGACAGGGCGGTAAGGTACGAGCAGTACTTC. Translating it yields CASSTDRAVRYEQYF.

This clonotype was seen a handful of times. The rearrangement links TRBV29-1 to TRBJ2-6; 7 nucleotides align to TRBD1. This CDR3 has 15 amino acids. From germline, CDR1 is SQVTM and CDR2 ANQGSEA. After removal of 6 bases from V and 2 bases from J, the junction contained 7 bases not matched to a gene. CDR3 nucleotide sequence: TGCAGCGTGTATGCAACAGGGGCTGGGGCCAACGTCCTGACTTTC. Protein: CSVYATGAGANVLTF.

At least ten counts were recorded for this clonotype. The chain has TRBV4-1 and TRBJ1-1, with D possibly matching TRBD1 (5 bases). Deletions cut 4 bases from V and 5 bases from J, with 17 bases between. Germline CDR1 and CDR2: MGHRA and YSYEKL. The length of the CDR3 is 15 residues. CDR3 DNA: TGCGCCAGCAGCCCATCATGGGGGGAGAGGACTGAAGCTTTCTTT. Encoded protein: CASSPSWGERTEAFF.

V gene TRBV6-2 or TRBV6-3 combines with J gene TRBJ1-5; possibly TRBD1 for D (5 bases). Germline CDR1 MNHEY, CDR2 SVGEGT. The CDR3 has 16 amino acids. V lost 2 bases and J lost 2, with 13 bases in between. DNA for the CDR3: TGTGCCAGCAGTTACGGGACGGCTAACGGCAATCAGCCCCAGCATTTT. Amino acid sequence: CASSYGTANGNQPQHF.

There are a few counts of this clonotype. J is TRBJ1-1 and V is TRBV6-5; D might be TRBD1 (5 bases). CDR1 MNHEY and CDR2 SVGAGI come from the germline V gene. The V end lost 4 bases, the J end lost 1 base, and 10 bases lay between the germline ends. The CDR3 contains 14 residues. CDR3 protein: CASSLGVPNTEAFF. In DNA form, the CDR3 reads TGTGCCAGCAGTTTGGGGGTTCCGAACACTGAAGCTTTCTTT.

Ten or more counts support this clonotype. J is TRBJ2-3 and V is TRBV9; tentatively, D is TRBD2 (5 bases). Germline assignment: CDR1 SGDLS and CDR2 YYNGEE. The CDR3 contains 14 residues. The V gene lost 3 bases and the J gene lost 3 bases, with 11 bases spanning the gap. The CDR3: CASSAGPGTDTQYF. CDR3 sequence (DNA): TGTGCCAGCAGCGCGGGCCCGGGGACAGATACGCAGTATTTT. Complete variable domain (other parts from reference TRBV9 and TRBJ2-3): DSGVTQTPKHLITATGQRVTLRCSPRSGDLSVYWYQQSLDQGLQFLIQYYNGEERAKGNILERFSAQQFPDLHSELNLSSLELGDSALYFCASSAGPGTDTQYFGPGTRLTVL.

This clonotype turned up a few times. The chain joins TRBV6-5 to TRBJ1-5; 7 nucleotides line up with TRBD1. The germline V gene encodes CDR1 MNHEY and CDR2 SVGAGI. The CDR3 consists of 13 residues. V shed 7 bases and J 6 bases; nucleotides not matched to a gene: 6. CDR3 residues: CASKGSGGQPQHF. DNA of the CDR3: TGTGCCAGCAAAGGTTCAGGGGGTCAGCCCCAGCATTTT.

This clonotype was observed at least ten times. The V and J genes are TRBV21-1 and TRBJ2-3; the table's D call of TRBD1 was not tested on the DNA. TRBV21-1 is a recognized pseudogene. This CDR3 comprises 18 residues. Here the CDR3 reads CASSKYGTSGTVADTQYF. CDR3 nucleotides: TGTGCCAGCAGCAAGTATGGCACATCCGGGACAGTGGCAGATACGCAGTATTTT.

This clonotype was counted many times. The V and J genes are TRBV27 and TRBJ2-1, with 8 bases lining up with TRBD1. Germline V lookup: CDR1 MNHEY, CDR2 SMNVEV (reference sequence). This CDR3 spans 12 amino acids. The ends lost 5 bases at V and 12 bases at J; junction bases unmatched: 6. As DNA, the CDR3 is TGTGCCAGCAGTCTTCGGGACAGGCGGCAGTTCTTC. Its translation: CASSLRDRRQFF.

This clonotype was seen many times. V is TRBV6-5 and J is TRBJ2-1; 7 bases map to TRBD1. This CDR3 is built from 13 residues. Germline V gene sequence: CDR1 MNHEY, CDR2 SVGAGI. With V trimmed by 6 bases and J by 6 bases, 5 bases remained unmatched. DNA of the CDR3: TGTGCCAGCAGGACGGGACAGTTCAATGAGCAGTTCTTC. Its protein is CASRTGQFNEQFF.

The chain employs TRBV27 and TRBJ2-6; D unresolved. Germline values: CDR1 MNHEY, CDR2 SMNVEV (reference sequence). The CDR3 covers 17 residues. V dropped 5 bases and J dropped 0 bases, with 14 bases sitting between them. The CDR3 here is CASSEMYRDSGANVLTF. Written as DNA, the CDR3 is TGTGCCAGCAGTGAAATGTATAGGGACTCTGGGGCCAACGTCCTGACTTTC.

This clonotype was observed a few times. This chain links TRBV10-2 with TRBJ2-3; 9 bases are shared with TRBD2. Trimming cost V 4 bases and J 5 bases; bases outside gene matches: 10. The CDR3 is 16 amino acids. CDR1 WSHSY and CDR2 SAAADI come from the germline V gene. The CDR3 region is CASSGSREGRGDTQYF. CDR3 nucleotide sequence: TGCGCCAGCAGTGGTTCGCGGGAGGGCCGAGGAGATACGCAGTATTTT.

This clonotype was counted only a few times. CDR3 nucleotide sequence: TGCGCCAGCAGCTTTAGGCAAGAGACCCAGTACTTC. Translation gives CASSFRQETQYF. The rearrangement uses TRBV5-1 and TRBJ2-5; no firm D call. The length of the CDR3 is 12 residues. V was pared by 2 bases and J by 2 bases, with 4 bases between. Germline CDR1 reads SGHRS; CDR2 reads YFSETQ.

This clonotype has a count of ten or more. The chain employs TRBV12-3 or TRBV12-4 and TRBJ1-2; 10 nucleotides agree with TRBD1. V gave up 6 bases and J gave up 6 bases; unmatched junction bases: 10. The CDR3 has 15 amino acids. The CDR3, as DNA: TGTGCCAGCAGCCCCTACGGACAGGGGGTCGATGGCTACACCTTC. It codes for CASSPYGQGVDGYTF.

The chain joins TRBV27 to TRBJ1-4, with D perhaps matching TRBD1 (6 bases). In germline, CDR1 is MNHEY, CDR2 SMNVEV (reference sequence). V lost 5 bases, J lost 7 bases, and 17 bases lay in between. CDR3 length: 15 amino acids. The chain's CDR3 is CASSPWEGGGEKLFF. The CDR3 DNA reads TGTGCCAGCAGTCCCTGGGAAGGGGGAGGTGAAAAACTGTTTTTT.

This clonotype was found many times. This chain joins TRBV6-5 and TRBJ2-4; D gene ambiguous. The V and J ends lost 2 bases and 0 bases respectively, with 8 bases between them. CDR1 MNHEY and CDR2 SVGAGI come from the germline V gene. CDR3 length: 15 residues. In DNA, the CDR3 is TGTGCCAGCAGTTACACAGCCCTAGCCAAAAACATTCAGTACTTC. Translation gives CASSYTALAKNIQYF.

This chain uses TRBV12-3 or TRBV12-4 with TRBJ1-1, with 11 bases fitting TRBD1. There are 15 residues in the CDR3. V dropped 6 bases and J dropped 7; count of bases not matched to a gene: 10. Here the CDR3 DNA reads TGTGCCAGCAGATTCCCGGGACAGGGGGTAGATGAAGCTTTCTTT. This sequence encodes CASRFPGQGVDEAFF.

This clonotype was detected many times. The chain uses TRBV6-1 and TRBJ1-1; D is unclear. Germline assignment: CDR1 MNHNS and CDR2 SASEGT. The CDR3 length is 16 residues. V shed 4 bases and J shed 3 bases, with 18 bases lying between them. Here the CDR3 DNA reads TGTGCCAGCAGTGGATTGAGGCCCCCCCGAGACACTGAAGCTTTCTTT. It codes for CASSGLRPPRDTEAFF.

This clonotype appeared many times. The rearrangement links TRBV6-1 to TRBJ2-7, with D perhaps being TRBD1 or TRBD2 (6 bases each). The germline V gene has CDR1 MNHNS and CDR2 SASEGT. The V gene lost 8 bases and the J gene lost 5 bases, with 16 bases spanning the gap. This CDR3 is 13 amino acids long. This chain's CDR3 is CASFEGGGHEQYF. DNA for the CDR3: TGTGCCAGCTTCGAGGGTGGGGGGCACGAGCAGTACTTC.

The genes are TRBV7-9 and TRBJ2-1, with 7 bases fitting TRBD1. The V segment lost 4 bases and the J segment 2 bases; nucleotides outside the gene matches: 11. From germline, CDR1 is SEHNR and CDR2 FQNEAQ (reference sequence). The CDR3 is 17 residues long. The CDR3 here is CASSSTRTGAAYNEQFF. DNA of the CDR3: TGTGCCAGCAGCTCAACGCGAACAGGGGCGGCCTACAATGAGCAGTTCTTC. The entire variable domain, with the rest obtained from reference TRBV7-9 and TRBJ2-1, is as follows: DTGVSQNPRHKITKRGQNVTFRCDPISEHNRLYWYRQTLGQGPEFLTYFQNEAQLEKSRLLSDRFSAERPKGSFSTLEIQRTEQGDSAMYLCASSSTRTGAAYNEQFFGPGTRLTVL.

This clonotype has only a few counts. The chain carries TRBV5-1 and TRBJ2-7; D may be TRBD2 (5 bases). Germline CDR1 and CDR2: SGHRS and YFSETQ. This CDR3 is built from 14 residues. V was shortened by 0 bases and J by 1 base, with 8 bases between the two germline ends. CDR3 in DNA: TGCGCCAGCAGCTTGGAGGCGGGTTCCTACGAGCAGTACTTC. Translation: CASSLEAGSYEQYF.

This clonotype was seen more than once but under ten times. The genes are TRBV5-6 and TRBJ1-1; a weak D match, TRBD1 (6 bases). The germline CDR1 and CDR2 sequences are SGHDT and YYEEEE. With 4 bases removed from V and 7 bases from J, the gap between germline ends came to 11 bases. The CDR3 runs 12 residues. CDR3 loop: CASSNRVGEAFF. The CDR3 DNA follows: TGTGCCAGCAGCAACAGGGTCGGTGAAGCTTTCTTT.

This clonotype was recorded a few times. This rearrangement joins TRBV27 to TRBJ2-7; D call uncertain. In germline, CDR1 is MNHEY, CDR2 SMNVEV (reference sequence). The CDR3 length is 17 residues. V shed 0 bases and J shed 2 bases, with 17 bases lying between them. The chain's CDR3 is CASSLSSGGPRTYEQYF. CDR3 sequence (DNA): TGTGCCAGCAGTTTATCGTCGGGTGGGCCGCGGACCTACGAGCAGTACTTC.

This clonotype occurred many times. This CDR3 is CASSTGGVSNTF. As DNA, the CDR3 is TGTGCCAGCAGTACGGGGGGGGTCTCTAACACCTTC. V usage is TRBV6-1 and J usage is TRBJ1-2; D may be TRBD1 (5 bases). V lost 5 bases and J lost 12, with 16 bases in between. The CDR3 has 12 residues. The germline CDR1 and CDR2 sequences are MNHNS and SASEGT.

This clonotype was counted a few times. This sequence joins TRBV3-1 and TRBJ2-3, with D perhaps matching TRBD2 (7 bases). The germline V gene has CDR1 LGHDT and CDR2 YNNKEL (reference sequence). The length of the CDR3 is 14 residues. V was trimmed by 2 bases and J by 5 bases, leaving 11 bases between them. The DNA of the CDR3 is TGTGCCAGCAGCCAACCGAGGGGGGGAGATACGCAGTATTTT. Its translation: CASSQPRGGDTQYF.

This chain uses TRBV5-4 with TRBJ2-5; D is perhaps TRBD2 (5 bases). The CDR3 has 13 amino acids. Germline values: CDR1 SGHNT, CDR2 YYREEE (reference sequence). Trimming took 5 bases from V and 4 from J, leaving 12 bases between them. The CDR3 DNA follows: TGTGCCAGCAGAGTCGCCGGAGGAGAGACCCAGTACTTC. It encodes CASRVAGGETQYF.

The V and J genes are TRBV30 and TRBJ2-7; D remains ambiguous. Germline CDR1 is GTSNPN and CDR2 is SVGIG (reference sequence). The CDR3 covers 15 residues. V gave up 0 bases and J gave up 2 bases, with 14 bases separating them. The CDR3 protein is CAWSVGGVFAYEQYF. The CDR3 DNA sequence: TGTGCCTGGAGTGTTGGCGGTGTCTTCGCCTACGAGCAGTACTTC.